This TCR beta chain derives from a study of blood T cell repertoires in COVID-19. Study details: Acute and convalescent COVID-19 samples came from the United States, Italy and Spain. In each case, the material was cDNA or gDNA derived from T cells, B-cell-depleted T cells, or PBMCs.

This CDR3 has 15 amino acids. CDR1 and CDR2 from the germline V gene are SGHAT and FQDESV (reference sequence). After removal of 5 bases from V and 7 bases from J, the junction contained 10 bases not matched to a gene. This clone has only a few counts. The repertoire was sequenced with immunoSEQ multiplex PCR; TCRdb's copy has only in-frame clones and lacks some. Among tens of thousands of clones listed, 82% were seen once. This TCR was recovered from an elderly man with active or convalescent COVID-19. Specimen: peripheral blood. The chain uses TRBV11-1 and TRBJ2-1, with 8 bases that match TRBD1. The CDR3 nucleotides are TGTGCCAGCAGCCTCGGGACAGGAGGTGGGAATGAGCAGTTCTTC. Translated, it gives CASSLGTGGGNEQFF.